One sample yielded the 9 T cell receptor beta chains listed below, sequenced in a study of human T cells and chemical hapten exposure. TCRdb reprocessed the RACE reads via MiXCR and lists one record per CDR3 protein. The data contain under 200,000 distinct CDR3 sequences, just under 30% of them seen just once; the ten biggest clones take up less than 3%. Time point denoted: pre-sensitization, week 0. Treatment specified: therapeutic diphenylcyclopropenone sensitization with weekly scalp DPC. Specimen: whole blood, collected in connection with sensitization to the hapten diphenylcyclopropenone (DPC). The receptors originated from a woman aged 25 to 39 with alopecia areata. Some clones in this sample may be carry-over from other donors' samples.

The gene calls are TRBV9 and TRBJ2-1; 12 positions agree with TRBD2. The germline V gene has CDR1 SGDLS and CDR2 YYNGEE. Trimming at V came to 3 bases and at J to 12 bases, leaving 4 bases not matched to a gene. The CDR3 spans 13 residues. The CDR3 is CASSAGLAGMQFF. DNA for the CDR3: TGTGCCAGCAGCGCCGGACTAGCGGGGATGCAGTTCTTC.

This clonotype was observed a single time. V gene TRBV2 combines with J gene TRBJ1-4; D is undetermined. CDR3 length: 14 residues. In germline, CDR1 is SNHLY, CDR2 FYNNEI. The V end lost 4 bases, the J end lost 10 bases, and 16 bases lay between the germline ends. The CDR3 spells CASSGEQTWGKLFF. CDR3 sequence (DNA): TGTGCCAGCAGTGGAGAACAAACTTGGGGAAAACTGTTTTTT.

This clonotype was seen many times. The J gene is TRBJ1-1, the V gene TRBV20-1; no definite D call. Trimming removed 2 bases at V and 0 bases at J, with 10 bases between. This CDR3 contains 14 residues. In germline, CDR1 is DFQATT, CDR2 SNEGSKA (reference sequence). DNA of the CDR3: TGCAGTGCTAGAAAGGGCGCTGTGAACACTGAAGCTTTCTTT. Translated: CSARKGAVNTEAFF.

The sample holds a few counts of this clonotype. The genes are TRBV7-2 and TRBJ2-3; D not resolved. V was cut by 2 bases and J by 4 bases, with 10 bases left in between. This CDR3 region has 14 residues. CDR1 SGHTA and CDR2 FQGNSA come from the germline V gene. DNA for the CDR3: TGTGCCAGCAGCTTACGAAACCCCGCAGATACGCAGTATTTT. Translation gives CASSLRNPADTQYF. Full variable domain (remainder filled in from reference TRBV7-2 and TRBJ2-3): GAGVSQSPSNKVTEKGKDVELRCDPISGHTALYWYRQSLGQGLEFLIYFQGNSAPDKSGLPSDRFSAERTGGSVSTLTIQRTQQEDSAVYLCASSLRNPADTQYFGPGTRLTVL.

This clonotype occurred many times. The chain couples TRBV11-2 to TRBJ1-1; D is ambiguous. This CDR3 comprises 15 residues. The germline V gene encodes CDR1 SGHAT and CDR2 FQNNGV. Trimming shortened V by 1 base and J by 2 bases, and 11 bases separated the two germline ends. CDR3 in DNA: TGTGCCAGCAGCTTAGGCTCAGTGTTAAACACTGAAGCTTTCTTT. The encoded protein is CASSLGSVLNTEAFF. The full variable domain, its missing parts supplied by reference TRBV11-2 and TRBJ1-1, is EAGVAQSPRYKIIEKRQSVAFWCNPISGHATLYWYQQILGQGPKLLIQFQNNGVVDDSQLPKDRFSAERLKGVDSTLKIQPAKLEDSAVYLCASSLGSVLNTEAFFGQGTRLTVV.

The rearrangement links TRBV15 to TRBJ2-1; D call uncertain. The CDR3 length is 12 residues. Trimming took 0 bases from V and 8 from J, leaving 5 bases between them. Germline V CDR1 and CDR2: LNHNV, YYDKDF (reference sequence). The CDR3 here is CATSRDRDEQFF. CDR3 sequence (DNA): TGTGCCACCAGCAGAGATAGGGATGAGCAGTTCTTC.

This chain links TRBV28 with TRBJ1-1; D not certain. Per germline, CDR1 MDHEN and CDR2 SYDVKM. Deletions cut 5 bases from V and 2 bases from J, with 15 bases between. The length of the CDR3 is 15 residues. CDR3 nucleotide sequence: TGTGCCAGCAGTCCCCTCGGATCCCGAAACACTGAAGCTTTCTTT. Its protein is CASSPLGSRNTEAFF.

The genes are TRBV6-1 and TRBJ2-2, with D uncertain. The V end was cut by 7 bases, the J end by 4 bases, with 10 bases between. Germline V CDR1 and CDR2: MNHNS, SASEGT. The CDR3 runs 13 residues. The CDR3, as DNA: TGTGCCAGCAACCTCGCAGGCACCGGGGAGCTGTTTTTT. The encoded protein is CASNLAGTGELFF.

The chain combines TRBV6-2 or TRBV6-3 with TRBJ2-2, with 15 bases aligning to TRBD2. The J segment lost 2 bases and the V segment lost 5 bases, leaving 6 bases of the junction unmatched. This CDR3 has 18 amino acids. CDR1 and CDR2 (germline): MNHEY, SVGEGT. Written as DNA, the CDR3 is TGTGCCAGCAGTATTCCGGGACTAGCGGGAGGAAACACCGGGGAGCTGTTTTTT. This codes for CASSIPGLAGGNTGELFF.